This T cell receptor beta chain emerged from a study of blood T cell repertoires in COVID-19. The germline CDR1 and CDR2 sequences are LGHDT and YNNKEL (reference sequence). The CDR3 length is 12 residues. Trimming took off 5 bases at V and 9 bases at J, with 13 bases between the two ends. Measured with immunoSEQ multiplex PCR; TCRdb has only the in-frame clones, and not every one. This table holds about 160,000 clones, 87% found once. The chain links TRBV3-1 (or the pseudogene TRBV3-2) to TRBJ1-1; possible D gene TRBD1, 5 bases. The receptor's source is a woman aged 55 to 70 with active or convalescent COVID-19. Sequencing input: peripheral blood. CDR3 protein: CASSEVQGQAFF. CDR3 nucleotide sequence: TGTGCCAGCAGCGAAGTGCAGGGTCAAGCTTTCTTT.